One and the same sample provided the 9 T cell receptor beta chains below, sequenced in a study of cytomegalovirus exposure and HLA in healthy donors. The data were produced by immunoSEQ multiplex PCR, yet TCRdb's version contains in-frame clones alone and is incomplete. The data contain 330,000 or so clones, roughly 85% of them singletons. Sequencing was performed on PBMCs. These receptors were collected from a young woman in good health and CMV-seronegative.

The chain is built from TRBV9 and TRBJ2-5; D remains unclear. CDR1 is SGDLS and CDR2 is YYNGEE in the germline V gene. The V end was cut by 0 bases, the J end by 3 bases, with 6 bases between. The CDR3 length is 13 residues. CDR3 loop: CASSVGSEETQYF. Here the CDR3 DNA reads TGTGCCAGCAGCGTAGGTTCGGAAGAGACCCAGTACTTC.

This sequence joins TRBV10-3 and TRBJ2-7; 9 bases are a match to TRBD1. Germline trimming cut 10 bases from V and 0 bases from J; bases unmatched to any gene: 7. The CDR3 covers 14 residues. In germline, CDR1 is ENHRY, CDR2 SYGVKD. DNA for the CDR3: TGTGCCACCACAGGGGGCCAAAGCTCCTACGAGCAGTACTTC. Translated: CATTGGQSSYEQYF.

V and J are TRBV11-3 and TRBJ2-7, with 9 bases lining up with TRBD1. The trim removed 4 bases at V and 5 bases at J, leaving 6 bases unmatched. This CDR3 region has 14 residues. Germline loops: CDR1 SGHNT, CDR2 YENEEA. Written as DNA, the CDR3 is TGTGCCAGCAGCTCACAGGGGGCTAGTAACGAGCAGTACTTC. Encoded protein: CASSSQGASNEQYF.

The chain is built from TRBV7-9 and TRBJ2-1; 8 bases are shared with TRBD2. Germline V lookup: CDR1 SEHNR, CDR2 FQNEAQ (reference sequence). The CDR3 is 15 amino acids. J lost 5 bases, V lost 5 bases, and 8 bases had no gene match. As DNA, the CDR3 is TGTGCCAGCAGCCCAAGCGGGAGAGGCGACAATGAGCAGTTCTTC. Its translation: CASSPSGRGDNEQFF.

The chain employs TRBV6-5 and TRBJ2-1, with 11 bases lining up with TRBD2. With 6 bases clipped from V and 4 bases from J, the junction kept 5 bases outside the gene matches. The CDR3 consists of 15 residues. The V gene's germline CDR1 is MNHEY and CDR2 SVGAGI. The CDR3 reads CASSDGTSGYNEQFF. In nucleotides, the CDR3 is TGTGCCAGCAGCGACGGGACTAGCGGATACAATGAGCAGTTCTTC.

The chain combines TRBV5-1 with TRBJ2-4; 8 bases align to TRBD1. V was pared by 4 bases and J by 10 bases, with 10 bases of the junction left unmatched. The CDR3 sequence is 14 residues long. Germline V gene lookup returns CDR1 SGHRS and CDR2 YFSETQ. The CDR3 coding sequence is TGCGCCAGCAGCCCCGGACAGGGAATGGGGATTCAGTACTTC. It yields the protein CASSPGQGMGIQYF.

The chain recombines TRBV29-1 with TRBJ2-1, with D maybe TRBD1 (5 bases). The CDR3 runs to 13 residues. Trimming left V 4 bases short and J 5 bases short, with 12 bases between. Germline-derived CDR1 and CDR2 are SQVTM and ANQGSEA. The CDR3 loop is CSVGGLDHNEQFF. The CDR3 DNA sequence: TGCAGCGTTGGGGGCTTAGACCACAATGAGCAGTTCTTC.

The chain carries TRBV28 and TRBJ1-1; D remains ambiguous. Deletions cut 7 bases from V and 0 bases from J, with 12 bases between. This CDR3 is built from 14 residues. CDR1 and CDR2 (germline): MDHEN, SYDVKM. The CDR3 loop is CASTPMLMNTEAFF. CDR3 DNA sequence: TGTGCCAGCACGCCCATGCTAATGAACACTGAAGCTTTCTTT.

V and J are TRBV19 and TRBJ1-1, with D perhaps matching TRBD1 (6 bases). The CDR3 is made up of 11 amino acids. The ends were cut back, 5 bases at V and 9 bases at J, with 10 bases in the middle. Germline V CDR1 and CDR2: LNHDA, SQIVND (reference sequence). CDR3 residues: CASSSQGQAFF. For the CDR3, the DNA is TGTGCCAGTAGTTCTCAGGGGCAAGCTTTCTTT.